The entry below gives a single TCR beta chain sequence along with its context. Its antigen is currently not known. No much larger clone is present one base from it, and per-base qualities are unavailable. The data were taken from a study of blood T cell repertoires in COVID-19 (dated by TCRdb to about 2020). Background for the entire study: Samples covering the acute and convalescent phases of COVID-19 were provided by collaborators in the United States, Italy and Spain. The prospective study material was composed of cDNA or gDNA derived from T cells, B-cell-depleted T cells, or PBMCs. Subjects who had been exposed to COVID-19, were actively infected with it, or had recovered from it provided the deeply sampled blood TCRbeta repertoires that made up the dataset. The repertoires were made available in a free public database intended to serve as a resource for research on the immune response to SARS-CoV-2. The samples were drawn from the first 160 participants of the ongoing ImmuneRACE study and from under 1,500 subjects provided by 6 global collaborators. A de-identified subject ID, COVID-19 status, age in years and sex were almost always included in the sample metadata. Where available, HLA class I and class II types were taken from metadata supplied by the sample provider and were not determined by assay-based typing. What the study reported, not specific to this receptor: The quantity of clinical and demographic metadata differed by source and by participant and was supplied without curation.

The immunoSEQ Assay, a bias-controlled multiplex PCR, was used to amplify TCRbeta CDR3 regions from genomic DNA. The authors processed their data as follows. Nucleated cell counts per sample were estimated from amplification of reference gene primers within the assay. To quantify the absolute abundance of each unique TCRbeta CDR3 rearrangement, sequence reads were collapsed and filtered. Productive Simpson clonality was computed per sample as the square root of Simpson's diversity index over productive rearrangements. TCRdb retrieved this table from immuneACCESS and kept in-frame rearrangements only. Not all clones are present; in checked studies, unresolved V genes account for under half, and no reason is known for the remainder. The DNA was the basis for D and trimming; V, J and clone size are from that table. This sample holds tens of thousands of clones; around 80% were observed only once. 30% to 40% of the sample comes from the top ten.

Each collaborating institution followed its own protocols to collect whole blood in K2EDTA tubes. For TCRbeta analysis, collaborator samples were shipped as frozen whole blood, as isolated PBMCs, or as DNA extracted from either sample type. The germline V end is reduced by 3 bases and the J end by 6 bases; junction bases left unmatched: 5. The CDR3, cysteine through phenylalanine, is 13 amino acids long. CDR3 DNA only is kept here, 39 bases in frame from base 1. The germline V gene encodes CDR1 KGHSH and CDR2 LQKENI. This receptor was taken from a human donor in a cohort sampled during active COVID-19. Sequences were obtained from peripheral blood. The V and J segments used are TRBV18 and TRBJ2-7; 7 bases in between match TRBD1. The nucleotides read TGTGCCAGCTCACCCAGGACAGGACGCGAGCAGTACTTC. Its protein product is CASSPRTGREQYF.